The rows below give T cell receptor beta chains drawn from one sample of a study of control samples from healthy donors and cancer patients. Using immunoSEQ multiplex PCR, the repertoire was profiled, and TCRdb retains in-frame clones only, with some absent. The data contain tens of thousands of clones, approximately 90% of them singletons. Source material: PBMCs. The receptors were sampled from a woman aged 40 to 49 with head and neck cancer. The CDR3 runs from the conserved cysteine through the conserved F or W. A D gene is named only where the DNA matches it firmly. Clone size, where shown, is once, few, many, or a class for clones that have expanded.

clone size: once; D gene: -; V gene: TRBV11-1; J gene: TRBJ2-5; CDR3 protein: CASSLAGTAWGETQYF; CDR3 DNA: TGTGCCAGCAGCTTAGCGGGGACGGCGTGGGGGGAGACCCAGTACTTC
clone size: -; D gene: TRBD2; V gene: TRBV18; J gene: TRBJ2-5; CDR3 protein: CASSPTSGGLQETQYF; CDR3 DNA: TGTGCCAGCTCACCAACTAGCGGGGGCCTCCAAGAGACCCAGTACTTC
clone size: -; D gene: -; V gene: TRBV5-6; J gene: TRBJ2-2; CDR3 protein: CASSFSGPNTGELFF; CDR3 DNA: TGTGCCAGCAGCTTTAGCGGCCCGAACACCGGGGAGCTGTTTTTT
clone size: -; D gene: -; V gene: TRBV12-5; J gene: TRBJ1-6; CDR3 protein: CASGLGGDNSPLHF; CDR3 DNA: TGTGCTAGTGGTTTGGGGGGGGATAATTCACCCCTCCACTTT
clone size: few; D gene: -; V gene: TRBV14; J gene: TRBJ1-2; CDR3 protein: CASSHARASGYTF; CDR3 DNA: TGTGCCAGCAGCCACGCCAGGGCCTCGGGCTACACCTTC
clone size: -; D gene: TRBD1; V gene: TRBV3-1/TRBV3-2; J gene: TRBJ1-1; CDR3 protein: CASHPTGGLNTEAFF; CDR3 DNA: TGTGCCAGCCATCCTACAGGGGGTTTGAACACTGAAGCTTTCTTT
clone size: -; D gene: -; V gene: TRBV28; J gene: TRBJ1-2; CDR3 protein: CASSLDSSGYTF; CDR3 DNA: TGTGCCAGCAGTTTAGACAGCTCGGGCTACACCTTC
clone size: -; D gene: -; V gene: TRBV4-2; J gene: TRBJ2-4; CDR3 protein: CASSTTGTVNIQYF; CDR3 DNA: TGTGCCAGCAGCACCACCGGGACTGTGAACATTCAGTACTTC
clone size: -; D gene: TRBD1; V gene: TRBV27; J gene: TRBJ1-6; CDR3 protein: CASSHTGGKGLDSPLHF; CDR3 DNA: TGTGCCAGCAGTCATACAGGGGGAAAGGGTCTGGATTCACCCCTCCACTTT
clone size: -; D gene: TRBD2; V gene: TRBV29-1; J gene: TRBJ2-2; CDR3 protein: CSAQAGVGELFF; CDR3 DNA: TGCAGCGCCCAGGCGGGGGTCGGGGAGCTGTTTTTT
clone size: -; D gene: -; V gene: TRBV30; J gene: TRBJ1-6; CDR3 protein: CAWSQGVYNSPLHF; CDR3 DNA: TGTGCCTGGAGTCAGGGCGTCTATAATTCACCCCTCCACTTT
clone size: -; D gene: -; V gene: TRBV6-7; J gene: TRBJ1-2; CDR3 protein: CASSYATGGKGDYGYTF; CDR3 DNA: TGTGCCAGCAGTTACGCTACCGGGGGGAAGGGGGACTATGGCTACACCTTC
clone size: -; D gene: -; V gene: TRBV2; J gene: TRBJ2-7; CDR3 protein: CASSPKYEQYF; CDR3 DNA: TGTGCCAGCAGCCCCAAGTACGAGCAGTACTTC
clone size: -; D gene: -; V gene: TRBV5-5; J gene: TRBJ2-1; CDR3 protein: CASSLDSSSYNEQFF; CDR3 DNA: TGTGCCAGCAGCTTGGACAGCAGCTCCTACAATGAGCAGTTCTTC
clone size: -; D gene: -; V gene: TRBV7-6; J gene: TRBJ2-1; CDR3 protein: CASSFSSGDRDYNEQFF; CDR3 DNA: TGTGCCAGCAGCTTCTCCTCGGGGGACCGAGACTACAATGAGCAGTTCTTC
clone size: once; D gene: -; V gene: TRBV4-2; J gene: TRBJ1-2; CDR3 protein: CASSSKGNYGYTF; CDR3 DNA: TGTGCCAGCAGCTCAAAGGGTAACTATGGCTACACCTTC
clone size: -; D gene: -; V gene: TRBV5-1; J gene: TRBJ1-4; CDR3 protein: CASSFNINEKLFF; CDR3 DNA: TGCGCCAGCAGCTTCAATATTAATGAAAAACTGTTTTTT
clone size: -; D gene: TRBD1; V gene: TRBV7-6; J gene: TRBJ2-3; CDR3 protein: CASSFQGATDTQYF; CDR3 DNA: TGTGCCAGCAGCTTTCAGGGGGCGACAGATACGCAGTATTTT
clone size: -; D gene: -; V gene: TRBV27; J gene: TRBJ1-5; CDR3 protein: CASSLSYRNQPQHF; CDR3 DNA: TGTGCCAGCAGTTTATCCTACAGAAATCAGCCCCAGCATTTT
clone size: -; D gene: TRBD2; V gene: TRBV19; J gene: TRBJ2-1; CDR3 protein: CASRVLAGAVTGNEQFF; CDR3 DNA: TGTGCCAGTAGGGTCCTAGCGGGGGCCGTGACTGGCAATGAGCAGTTCTTC
clone size: -; D gene: -; V gene: TRBV2; J gene: TRBJ2-1; CDR3 protein: CASRGGSARGSSYNEQFF; CDR3 DNA: TGTGCCAGCAGGGGGGGCTCGGCACGGGGGTCCTCCTACAATGAGCAGTTCTTC
clone size: -; D gene: TRBD1; V gene: TRBV18; J gene: TRBJ2-7; CDR3 protein: CASSAPGQPYEQYF; CDR3 DNA: TGTGCCAGCTCAGCACCGGGACAGCCCTACGAGCAGTACTTC
clone size: few; D gene: TRBD1; V gene: TRBV6-1; J gene: TRBJ1-6; CDR3 protein: CASSVKILDRSSYNSPLHF; CDR3 DNA: TGTGCCAGCAGTGTCAAAATATTGGACAGGAGCTCCTATAATTCACCCCTCCACTTT
clone size: once; D gene: -; V gene: TRBV7-9; J gene: TRBJ2-5; CDR3 protein: CASSSNGGDQQETQYF; CDR3 DNA: TGTGCCAGCAGCTCGAACGGCGGGGACCAGCAAGAGACCCAGTACTTC
clone size: -; D gene: -; V gene: TRBV5-1; J gene: TRBJ1-1; CDR3 protein: CASSTEAAYTEAFF; CDR3 DNA: TGCGCCAGCAGTACCGAGGCAGCTTACACTGAAGCTTTCTTT
clone size: -; D gene: -; V gene: TRBV5-6; J gene: TRBJ2-7; CDR3 protein: CASSLDYYEQYF; CDR3 DNA: TGTGCCAGCAGCTTGGACTACTACGAGCAGTACTTC
clone size: -; D gene: TRBD1; V gene: TRBV19; J gene: TRBJ1-5; CDR3 protein: CASSRRGGKEPQHF; CDR3 DNA: TGTGCCAGTAGTCGCAGGGGGGGTAAGGAGCCCCAGCATTTT
clone size: -; D gene: TRBD2; V gene: TRBV5-6; J gene: TRBJ2-2; CDR3 protein: CASSLRRETYTGELFF; CDR3 DNA: TGTGCCAGCAGCTTGAGGCGGGAGACCTACACCGGGGAGCTGTTTTTT
clone size: -; D gene: -; V gene: TRBV5-4; J gene: TRBJ2-5; CDR3 protein: CASSTGARGMQETQYF; CDR3 DNA: TGTGCCAGCAGCACTGGAGCCCGGGGGATGCAAGAGACCCAGTACTTC
clone size: -; D gene: -; V gene: TRBV7-9; J gene: TRBJ1-2; CDR3 protein: CASSQPLDYGYTF; CDR3 DNA: TGTGCCAGCAGCCAACCCCTTGACTATGGCTACACCTTC
clone size: -; D gene: -; V gene: TRBV6-1; J gene: TRBJ1-1; CDR3 protein: CASSEVPRGAFF; CDR3 DNA: TGTGCCAGCAGTGAAGTCCCCCGGGGAGCTTTCTTT
clone size: -; D gene: -; V gene: TRBV28; J gene: TRBJ2-5; CDR3 protein: CASKTGRKETQYF; CDR3 DNA: TGTGCCAGTAAAACTGGACGGAAAGAGACCCAGTACTTC
clone size: -; D gene: -; V gene: TRBV7-6; J gene: TRBJ2-4; CDR3 protein: CASSFDRGTNIAKNIQYF; CDR3 DNA: TGTGCCAGCAGCTTTGACCGGGGGACCAACATAGCCAAAAACATTCAGTACTTC
clone size: -; D gene: -; V gene: TRBV3-1/TRBV3-2; J gene: TRBJ2-5; CDR3 protein: CASSFGQQETQYF; CDR3 DNA: TGTGCCAGCAGCTTCGGACAGCAAGAGACCCAGTACTTC
clone size: -; D gene: -; V gene: TRBV7-8; J gene: TRBJ1-5; CDR3 protein: CASSLGGAGGGSNQPQHF; CDR3 DNA: TGTGCCAGCAGCTTAGGCGGGGCGGGAGGAGGAAGCAATCAGCCCCAGCATTTT
clone size: once; D gene: TRBD2; V gene: TRBV18; J gene: TRBJ2-1; CDR3 protein: CASLGLAATYNEQFF; CDR3 DNA: TGTGCCAGCCTGGGACTAGCGGCCACCTACAATGAGCAGTTCTTC
clone size: -; D gene: TRBD2; V gene: TRBV6-5; J gene: TRBJ2-7; CDR3 protein: CASRRASGGSYEQYF; CDR3 DNA: TGTGCCAGCCGGAGGGCAAGCGGGGGTTCCTACGAGCAGTACTTC
clone size: -; D gene: -; V gene: TRBV5-1; J gene: TRBJ2-7; CDR3 protein: CATKPGASYEQYF; CDR3 DNA: TGCGCCACGAAACCCGGGGCTTCCTACGAGCAGTACTTC
clone size: -; D gene: -; V gene: TRBV19; J gene: TRBJ1-4; CDR3 protein: CASSKQQGEKLFF; CDR3 DNA: TGTGCCAGTAGTAAACAACAGGGTGAAAAACTGTTTTTT
clone size: -; D gene: -; V gene: TRBV19; J gene: TRBJ2-7; CDR3 protein: CASSMGAGVPYEQYF; CDR3 DNA: TGTGCCAGTAGTATGGGGGCGGGGGTTCCCTACGAGCAGTACTTC